Listed below are T cell receptor beta chains from one sample, sequenced in a study of blood T cell repertoires in COVID-19. Only in-frame clones appear in the TCRdb table, and some are missing; sequencing was by immunoSEQ multiplex PCR. The profile shows 400,000 to 450,000 clones, 85% to 90% of them singletons. The sample comprised PBMCs or T cells enriched from blood (not recorded which). The origin of the receptors is a man aged 25-45 years who had recovered from COVID-19. The CDR3 runs from the conserved cysteine through the conserved F or W. Fields, in order: clone size, D gene, J gene, CDR3 length, V gene, CDR3 protein, CDR3 DNA. The D gene is left open where the match is weak. Not every row has a clone size; where given, it reads once, few, many or a size class.

>NA|TRBD1|TRBJ1-2|14|TRBV19
CASSPPGQFYGYTF
TGTGCCAGTAGTCCTCCGGGACAGTTCTATGGCTACACCTTC
>few|NA|TRBJ2-7|14|TRBV7-9
CASSLAREAGEQYF
TGTGCCAGCAGCTTAGCGAGGGAGGCGGGCGAGCAGTACTTC
>NA|NA|TRBJ1-6|14|TRBV7-9
CAGQGSLGGSPLHF
TGTGCCGGGCAGGGGTCCCTAGGGGGTTCACCCCTCCACTTT
>NA|TRBD1|TRBJ2-1|14|TRBV7-9
CASSHGTAPNEQFF
TGTGCCAGCAGCCACGGGACAGCCCCCAATGAGCAGTTCTTC
>NA|NA|TRBJ1-2|10|TRBV20-1
CSSLRYGYTF
TGCAGTTCCCTGAGGTATGGCTACACCTTC
>NA|NA|TRBJ2-7|11|TRBV11-2
CASSPHYEQYF
TGTGCCAGCAGCCCACACTACGAGCAGTACTTC
>NA|NA|TRBJ1-2|13|TRBV3-1/TRBV3-2
CASSQGQAYGYTF
TGTGCCAGCAGCCAGGGGCAAGCCTATGGCTACACCTTC
>NA|NA|TRBJ1-5|14|TRBV3-1/TRBV3-2
CASSQGGSNQPQHF
TGTGCCAGCAGCCAAGGAGGGAGCAATCAGCCCCAGCATTTT
>NA|TRBD2|TRBJ2-1|17|TRBV5-1
CASSSTTSGSPYNEQFF
TGCGCCAGCAGCTCGACGACTAGCGGGAGTCCCTACAATGAGCAGTTCTTC
>NA|TRBD2|TRBJ2-7|16|TRBV18
CASSPGTSGGFYEQYF
TGTGCCAGCTCACCAGGGACTAGCGGAGGTTTCTACGAGCAGTACTTC
>NA|NA|TRBJ1-2|11|TRBV19
CASQGPYGYTF
TGTGCCTCCCAGGGTCCCTATGGCTACACCTTC
>NA|NA|TRBJ2-6|16|TRBV9
CASSVMDSFGANVLTF
TGTGCCAGCAGCGTAATGGACAGTTTTGGGGCCAACGTCCTGACTTTC
>NA|NA|TRBJ2-1|12|TRBV12-3/TRBV12-4
CASSLGFGEQFF
TGTGCCAGCAGTTTAGGGTTCGGTGAGCAGTTCTTC
>NA|TRBD2|TRBJ2-7|14|TRBV30
CACYTGLAGYEQYF
TGTGCCTGTTATACGGGACTAGCGGGGTACGAGCAGTACTTC
>once|TRBD1|TRBJ1-4|14|TRBV19
CASSMGQGEEKLFF
TGTGCCAGTAGTATGGGACAGGGCGAGGAAAAACTGTTTTTT